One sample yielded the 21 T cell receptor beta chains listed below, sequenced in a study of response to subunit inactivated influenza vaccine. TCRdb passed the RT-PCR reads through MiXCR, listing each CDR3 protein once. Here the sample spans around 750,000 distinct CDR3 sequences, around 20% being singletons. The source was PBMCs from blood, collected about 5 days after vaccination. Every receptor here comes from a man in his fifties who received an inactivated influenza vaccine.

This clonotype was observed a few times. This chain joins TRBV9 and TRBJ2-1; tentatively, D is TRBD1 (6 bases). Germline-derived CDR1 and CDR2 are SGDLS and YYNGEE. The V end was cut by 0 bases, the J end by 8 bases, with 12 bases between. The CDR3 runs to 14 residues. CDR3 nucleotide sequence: TGTGCCAGCAGCGTAGCTCCAGGGGTGGATGAGCAGTTCTTC. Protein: CASSVAPGVDEQFF.

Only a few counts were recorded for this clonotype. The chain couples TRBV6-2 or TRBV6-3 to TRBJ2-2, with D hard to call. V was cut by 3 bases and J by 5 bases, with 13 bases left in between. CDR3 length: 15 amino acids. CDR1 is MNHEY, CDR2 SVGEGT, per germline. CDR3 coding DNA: TGTGCCAGCAGTTATTGGGCAGGCGATACCGGGGAGCTGTTTTTT. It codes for CASSYWAGDTGELFF.

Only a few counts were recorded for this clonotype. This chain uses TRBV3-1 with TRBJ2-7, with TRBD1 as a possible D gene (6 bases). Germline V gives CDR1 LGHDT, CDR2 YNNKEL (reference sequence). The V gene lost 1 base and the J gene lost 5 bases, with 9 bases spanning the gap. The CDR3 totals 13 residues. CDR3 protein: CASSQVGGHEQYF. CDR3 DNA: TGTGCCAGCAGCCAAGTTGGGGGCCACGAGCAGTACTTC.

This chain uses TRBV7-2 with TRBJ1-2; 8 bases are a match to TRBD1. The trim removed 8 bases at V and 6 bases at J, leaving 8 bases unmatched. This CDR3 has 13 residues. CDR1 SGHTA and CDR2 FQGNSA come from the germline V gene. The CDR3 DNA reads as TGTGCCAGCGAGGGACAGGCGAGGGATGGCTACACCTTC. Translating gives CASEGQARDGYTF.

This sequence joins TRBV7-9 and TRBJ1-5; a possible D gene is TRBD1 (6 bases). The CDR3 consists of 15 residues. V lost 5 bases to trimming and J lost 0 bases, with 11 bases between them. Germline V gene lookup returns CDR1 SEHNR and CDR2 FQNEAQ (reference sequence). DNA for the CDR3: TGTGCCAGCAGCCCGGGGGGGCGTAGCAATCAGCCCCAGCATTTT. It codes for CASSPGGRSNQPQHF.

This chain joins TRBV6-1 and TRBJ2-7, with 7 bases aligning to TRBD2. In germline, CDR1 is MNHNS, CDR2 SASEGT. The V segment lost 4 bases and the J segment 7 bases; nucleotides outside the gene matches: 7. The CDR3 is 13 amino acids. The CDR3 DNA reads TGTGCCAGCAGTGGGGGACTACCCCTTGAGCAGTACTTC. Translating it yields CASSGGLPLEQYF.

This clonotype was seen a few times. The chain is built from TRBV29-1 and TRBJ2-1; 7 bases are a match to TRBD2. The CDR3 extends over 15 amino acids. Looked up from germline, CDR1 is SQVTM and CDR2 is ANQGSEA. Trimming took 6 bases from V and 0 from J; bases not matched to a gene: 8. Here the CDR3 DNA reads TGCAGCGTGGACCCCAGCGGGGACTCCTACAATGAGCAGTTCTTC. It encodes CSVDPSGDSYNEQFF.

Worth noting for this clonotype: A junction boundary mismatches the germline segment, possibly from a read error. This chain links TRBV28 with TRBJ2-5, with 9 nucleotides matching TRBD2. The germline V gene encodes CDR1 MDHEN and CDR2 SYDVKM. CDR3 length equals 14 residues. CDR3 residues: CPSSFAGGQETQYF. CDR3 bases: TGTCCCAGCAGTTTTGCGGGGGGGCAGGAGACCCAGTACTTC.

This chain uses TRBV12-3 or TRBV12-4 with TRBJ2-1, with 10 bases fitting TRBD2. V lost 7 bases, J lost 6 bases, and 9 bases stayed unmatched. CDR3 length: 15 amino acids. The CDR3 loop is CASTTTSGGANEQFF. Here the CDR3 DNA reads TGTGCCAGCACCACGACGAGCGGGGGGGCCAATGAGCAGTTCTTC.

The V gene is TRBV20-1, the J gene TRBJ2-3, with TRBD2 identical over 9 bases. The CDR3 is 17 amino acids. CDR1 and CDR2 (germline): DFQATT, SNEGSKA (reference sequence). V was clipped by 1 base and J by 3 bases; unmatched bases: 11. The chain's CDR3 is CSARVLREGQSTDTQYF. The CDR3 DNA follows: TGCAGTGCTAGAGTCTTGCGGGAGGGCCAGTCAACAGATACGCAGTATTTT.

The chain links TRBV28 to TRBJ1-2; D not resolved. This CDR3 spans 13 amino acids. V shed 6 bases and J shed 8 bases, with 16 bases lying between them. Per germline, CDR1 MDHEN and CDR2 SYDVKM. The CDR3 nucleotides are TGTGCCAGCAGCTTTATCCGGGCGGGAGGCTACACCTTC. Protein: CASSFIRAGGYTF.

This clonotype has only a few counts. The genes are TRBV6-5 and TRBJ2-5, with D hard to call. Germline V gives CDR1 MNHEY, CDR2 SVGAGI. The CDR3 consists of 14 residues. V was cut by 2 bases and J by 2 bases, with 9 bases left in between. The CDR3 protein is CASSYGVRQETQYF. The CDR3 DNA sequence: TGTGCCAGCAGTTACGGTGTCAGGCAAGAGACCCAGTACTTC.

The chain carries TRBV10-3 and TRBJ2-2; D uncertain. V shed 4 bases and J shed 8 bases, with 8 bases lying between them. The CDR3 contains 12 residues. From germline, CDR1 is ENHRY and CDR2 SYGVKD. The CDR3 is CAISVDSGELFF. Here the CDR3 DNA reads TGTGCCATCAGTGTCGACTCTGGGGAGCTGTTTTTT.

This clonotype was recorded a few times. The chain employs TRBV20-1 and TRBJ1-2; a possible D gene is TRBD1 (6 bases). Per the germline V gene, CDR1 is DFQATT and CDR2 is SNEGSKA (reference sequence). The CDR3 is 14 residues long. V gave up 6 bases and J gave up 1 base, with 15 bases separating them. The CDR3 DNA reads TGCAGTGCCAAGGGGGAGGGCCGTAACTATGGCTACACCTTC. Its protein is CSAKGEGRNYGYTF.

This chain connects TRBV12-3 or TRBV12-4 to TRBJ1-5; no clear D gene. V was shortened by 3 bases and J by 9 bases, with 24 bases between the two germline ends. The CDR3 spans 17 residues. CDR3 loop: CASSFKGVSARDGPQHF. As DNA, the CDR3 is TGTGCCAGCAGTTTTAAAGGAGTGTCGGCTCGCGACGGGCCCCAGCATTTT.

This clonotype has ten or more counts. The DNA of the CDR3 is TGTGCCAGCAGTTTCCTACAGGGAGGGCAGCCCCAGCATTTT. Translating it yields CASSFLQGGQPQHF. The chain uses TRBV7-2 and TRBJ1-5; D is perhaps TRBD1 (6 bases). The V end lost 6 bases, the J end lost 7 bases, and 16 bases lay between the germline ends. Germline loops: CDR1 SGHTA, CDR2 FQGNSA. CDR3 length: 14 residues.

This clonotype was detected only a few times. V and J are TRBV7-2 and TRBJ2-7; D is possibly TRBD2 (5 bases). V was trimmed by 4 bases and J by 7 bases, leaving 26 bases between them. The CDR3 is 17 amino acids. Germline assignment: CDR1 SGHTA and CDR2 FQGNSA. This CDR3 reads CASSYGGGTSSTREQYF. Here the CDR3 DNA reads TGTGCCAGCAGCTATGGCGGAGGTACGTCTAGCACGAGGGAGCAGTACTTC.

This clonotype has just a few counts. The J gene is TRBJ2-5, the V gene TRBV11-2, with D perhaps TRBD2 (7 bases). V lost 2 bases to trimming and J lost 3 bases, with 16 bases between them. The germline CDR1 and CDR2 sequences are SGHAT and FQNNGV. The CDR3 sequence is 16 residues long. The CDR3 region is CASSLRGGRVKETQYF. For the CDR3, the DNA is TGTGCCAGCAGCTTAAGGGGGGGACGGGTTAAAGAGACCCAGTACTTC.

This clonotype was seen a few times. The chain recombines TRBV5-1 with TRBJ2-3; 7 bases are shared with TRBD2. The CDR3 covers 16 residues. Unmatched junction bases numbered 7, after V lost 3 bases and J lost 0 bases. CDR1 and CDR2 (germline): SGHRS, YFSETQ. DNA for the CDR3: TGCGCCAGCAGCTCGCGGGGGAGGACGAGCACAGATACGCAGTATTTT. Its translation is CASSSRGRTSTDTQYF.

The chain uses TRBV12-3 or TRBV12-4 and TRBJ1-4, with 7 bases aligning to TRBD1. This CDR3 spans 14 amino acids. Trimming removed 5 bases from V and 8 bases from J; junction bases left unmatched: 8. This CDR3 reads CASSQIRDREKLFF. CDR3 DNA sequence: TGTGCCAGCAGTCAAATCCGGGACAGAGAAAAACTGTTTTTT.

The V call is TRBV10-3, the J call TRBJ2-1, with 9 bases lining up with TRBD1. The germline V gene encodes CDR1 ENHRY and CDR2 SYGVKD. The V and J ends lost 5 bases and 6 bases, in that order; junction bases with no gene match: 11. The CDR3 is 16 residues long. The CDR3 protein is CAISPLTGGAGNEQFF. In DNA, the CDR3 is TGTGCCATCAGTCCTCTAACAGGGGGCGCGGGCAATGAGCAGTTCTTC.